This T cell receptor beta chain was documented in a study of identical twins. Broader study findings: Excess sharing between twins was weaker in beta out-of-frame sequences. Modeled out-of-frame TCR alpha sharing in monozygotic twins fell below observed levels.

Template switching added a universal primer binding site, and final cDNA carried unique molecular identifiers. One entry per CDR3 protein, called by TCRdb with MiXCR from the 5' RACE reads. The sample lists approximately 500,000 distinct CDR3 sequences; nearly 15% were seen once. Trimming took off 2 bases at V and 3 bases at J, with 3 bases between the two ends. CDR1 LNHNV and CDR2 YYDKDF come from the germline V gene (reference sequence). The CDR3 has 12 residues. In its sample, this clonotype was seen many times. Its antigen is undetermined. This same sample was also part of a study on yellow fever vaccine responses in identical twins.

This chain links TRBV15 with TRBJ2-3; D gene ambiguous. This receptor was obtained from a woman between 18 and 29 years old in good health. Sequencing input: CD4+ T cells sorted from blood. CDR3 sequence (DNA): TGTGCCACCAGCAGATCGACAGATACGCAGTATTTT. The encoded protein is CATSRSTDTQYF.